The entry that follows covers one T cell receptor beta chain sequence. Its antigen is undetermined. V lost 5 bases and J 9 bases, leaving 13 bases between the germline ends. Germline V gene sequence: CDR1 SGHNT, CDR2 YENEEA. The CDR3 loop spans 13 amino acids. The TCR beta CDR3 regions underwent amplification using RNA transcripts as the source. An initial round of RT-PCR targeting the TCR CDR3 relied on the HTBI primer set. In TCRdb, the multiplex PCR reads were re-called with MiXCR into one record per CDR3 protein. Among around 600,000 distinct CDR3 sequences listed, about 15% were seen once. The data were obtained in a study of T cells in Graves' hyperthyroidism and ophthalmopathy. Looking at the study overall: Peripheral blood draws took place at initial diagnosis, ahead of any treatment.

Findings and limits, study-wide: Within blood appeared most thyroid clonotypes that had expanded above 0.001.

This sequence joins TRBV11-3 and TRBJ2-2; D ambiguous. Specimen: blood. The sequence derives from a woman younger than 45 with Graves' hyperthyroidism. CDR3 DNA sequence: TGTGCCAGCAGCCTCGGAGATACCCGGGAGCTGTTTTTT. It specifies CASSLGDTRELFF.